The rows below give T cell receptor beta chains drawn from one sample of a study of cytomegalovirus exposure and HLA in healthy donors. The repertoire was sequenced with immunoSEQ multiplex PCR; TCRdb's copy has only in-frame clones and lacks some. The sample shows approximately 200,000 clones, less than 80% of them seen only once. Sequenced sample: PBMCs. These receptor sequences come from a girl aged 2 to 9 in good health and CMV-seronegative. Both conserved end residues are part of each CDR3. The D gene is left open where the match is weak. Expanded clones get a size class; other rows say once, few or many, or leave the size out.

NA	TRBV6-5	TRBJ1-2	NA	CASRTAAYGYTF	TGTGCCAGCAGGACAGCCGCCTATGGCTACACCTTC
TRBD2	TRBV14	TRBJ2-2	few	CASSRLAGTANTGELFF	TGTGCCAGCAGCCGACTAGCGGGAACCGCGAACACCGGGGAGCTGTTTTTT
NA	TRBV6-6	TRBJ2-1	NA	CATHARLNEQFF	TGTGCCACCCACGCGCGACTCAATGAGCAGTTCTTC
NA	TRBV19	TRBJ1-1	NA	CASSINSGAFF	TGTGCCAGTAGTATAAATAGCGGAGCTTTCTTT
TRBD1	TRBV20-1	TRBJ2-7	NA	CSAMTGVEQYF	TGCAGTGCTATGACAGGGGTCGAGCAGTACTTC
NA	TRBV29-1	TRBJ2-1	NA	CSVWGDNEQFF	TGCAGCGTTTGGGGCGACAATGAGCAGTTCTTC
NA	TRBV6-5	TRBJ2-1	once	CASSLTTRVYNEQFF	TGTGCCAGCAGTCTGACTACTCGAGTCTACAATGAGCAGTTCTTC
NA	TRBV11-2	TRBJ1-4	once	CASSLRGIGTNEKLFF	TGTGCCAGCAGCTTAAGAGGGATTGGAACTAATGAAAAACTGTTTTTT
NA	TRBV4-1	TRBJ2-5	NA	CASSQDHKAFPQETQYF	TGCGCCAGCAGCCAAGATCATAAAGCCTTTCCACAAGAGACCCAGTACTTC
NA	TRBV5-5	TRBJ1-3	NA	CASSLRTSGNTIYF	TGTGCCAGCAGCCTACGGACATCTGGAAACACCATATATTTT
TRBD1	TRBV2	TRBJ1-5	NA	CASSERTGDNQPQHF	TGTGCCAGCAGTGAAAGGACAGGGGACAATCAGCCCCAGCATTTT
NA	TRBV10-2	TRBJ2-7	NA	CASRGGGDYEQYF	TGCGCCAGCAGAGGAGGGGGGGACTACGAGCAGTACTTC
NA	TRBV2	TRBJ2-1	NA	CASSDGDSRLYNEQFF	TGTGCCAGCAGTGACGGGGACTCGCGGCTCTACAATGAGCAGTTCTTC
TRBD2	TRBV18	TRBJ2-7	NA	CASSRLAGTYEQYF	TGTGCCAGCTCGCGCCTAGCGGGGACCTACGAGCAGTACTTC
TRBD1	TRBV5-1	TRBJ1-1	NA	CASSPDRGEAEAFF	TGCGCCAGCAGCCCGGACAGGGGTGAGGCTGAAGCTTTCTTT
NA	TRBV5-1	TRBJ1-1	NA	CASSPGAAVAEAFF	TGCGCCAGCAGCCCCGGCGCGGCAGTAGCTGAAGCTTTCTTT
TRBD2	TRBV6-4	TRBJ2-2	NA	CASRQLAGVNTGELFF	TGTGCCAGCAGACAACTAGCGGGGGTCAACACCGGGGAGCTGTTTTTT
NA	TRBV25-1	TRBJ1-2	NA	CASSDQAAYGYTF	TGTGCCAGCAGTGATCAGGCTGCCTATGGCTACACCTTC
TRBD2	TRBV11-2	TRBJ2-7	NA	CASRRLAGGQEQYF	TGTGCCAGCAGAAGACTAGCGGGGGGTCAGGAGCAGTACTTC
NA	TRBV18	TRBJ2-3	NA	CASSPPIDTQYF	TGTGCCAGCTCACCACCTATAGATACGCAGTATTTT
NA	TRBV11-2	TRBJ1-3	once	CASSPLPLSGNTIYF	TGTGCCAGCAGCCCCCTCCCACTCTCTGGAAACACCATATATTTT
NA	TRBV14	TRBJ2-3	NA	CASSQARGDTQYF	TGTGCCAGCAGCCAAGCTCGGGGAGATACGCAGTATTTT
TRBD1	TRBV5-3	TRBJ1-5	NA	CARSLDLGQVRYSNQPQHF	TGTGCCAGAAGCTTGGACTTGGGACAGGTGAGGTATAGCAATCAGCCCCAGCATTTT
NA	TRBV14	TRBJ1-1	NA	CASSRSSNTEAFF	TGTGCCAGCAGCCGAAGTAGTAACACTGAAGCTTTCTTT
TRBD1	TRBV5-4	TRBJ2-5	NA	CASRADRVETQYF	TGTGCCAGCAGGGCTGACAGGGTGGAGACCCAGTACTTC
NA	TRBV4-1	TRBJ1-2	NA	CASSQAPTVNYGYTF	TGCGCCAGCAGCCAAGCCCCGACAGTAAACTATGGCTACACCTTC
TRBD1	TRBV28	TRBJ1-2	NA	CASSMADRVAYGYTF	TGTGCCAGCAGTATGGCAGACAGGGTCGCGTATGGCTACACCTTC
NA	TRBV6-1	TRBJ1-2	NA	CASSEAYGGYGYTF	TGTGCCAGCAGTGAAGCCTACGGGGGCTATGGCTACACCTTC
NA	TRBV19	TRBJ1-5	NA	CASSGRGGNQPQHF	TGTGCCAGTAGTGGTCGGGGAGGCAATCAGCCCCAGCATTTT
NA	TRBV29-1	TRBJ2-4	NA	CSVALGPGVAKNIQYF	TGCAGCGTTGCCCTGGGTCCGGGGGTAGCCAAAAACATTCAGTACTTC
NA	TRBV27	TRBJ2-6	NA	CATGEGGSGANVLTF	TGTGCCACCGGCGAGGGGGGGAGCGGGGCCAACGTCCTGACTTTC
NA	TRBV25-1	TRBJ2-5	NA	CASSELDSQETQYF	TGTGCCAGCAGTGAATTAGACAGCCAAGAGACCCAGTACTTC
NA	TRBV7-2	TRBJ1-2	NA	CASSPSQGLYGYTF	TGTGCCAGCAGCCCATCACAGGGCCTCTATGGCTACACCTTC
TRBD2	TRBV29-1	TRBJ2-1	NA	CSVDGTSGSQSSYNEQFF	TGCAGCGTTGATGGGACTAGCGGGAGCCAGAGCTCCTACAATGAGCAGTTCTTC
NA	TRBV6-1	TRBJ1-2	NA	CASSVLFGGSMGYTF	TGTGCCAGCAGTGTTTTGTTCGGGGGGAGTATGGGCTACACCTTC
TRBD1	TRBV5-5	TRBJ1-2	NA	CASTPRLQGAGYGYTF	TGTGCCAGCACCCCACGGCTCCAGGGGGCAGGCTATGGCTACACCTTC
NA	TRBV30	TRBJ2-1	NA	CAWSPGLSLDNEQFF	TGTGCCTGGAGTCCCGGACTGTCCCTCGACAATGAGCAGTTCTTC
TRBD2	TRBV29-1	TRBJ2-3	NA	CSGTAGIVDTQYF	TGCAGCGGTACAGCGGGAATAGTAGATACGCAGTATTTT
NA	TRBV6-4	TRBJ2-4	few	CASSDYRGGNIQYF	TGTGCCAGCAGTGACTACCGAGGAGGGAACATTCAGTACTTC
TRBD2	TRBV7-9	TRBJ2-1	NA	CASSFHLASGGKIF	TGTGCCAGCAGCTTCCACCTGGCAAGCGGGGGAAAAATCTTC
NA	TRBV30	TRBJ2-7	NA	CAWRKRQSSYEQYF	TGTGCCTGGAGAAAGAGACAGAGCTCCTACGAGCAGTACTTC
NA	TRBV10-3	TRBJ2-3	NA	CAISAFGESTDTQYF	TGTGCCATCAGTGCCTTCGGGGAGAGCACAGATACGCAGTATTTT
NA	TRBV6-5	TRBJ1-1	NA	CASTHGVEAFF	TGTGCCAGCACCCACGGGGTTGAAGCTTTCTTT
NA	TRBV27	TRBJ2-7	NA	CASSSTRIPTYEQYF	TGTGCCAGCAGTTCCACCAGGATTCCAACCTACGAGCAGTACTTC
NA	TRBV27	TRBJ2-1	NA	CASSFSGINEQFF	TGTGCCAGCAGTTTTTCCGGGATCAATGAGCAGTTCTTC
TRBD2	TRBV30	TRBJ2-1	NA	CAWIPTSGARGNNEQFF	TGTGCCTGGATACCGACTAGCGGAGCCCGGGGAAACAATGAGCAGTTCTTC